This T cell receptor (beta chain) emerged from a study of graft-versus-host responses after intestinal transplantation. Whole-study context: Anti-thymocyte globulin induction, then tacrolimus and steroids for around 3 years, went to all recipients.

Profiling relied on immunoSEQ multiplex PCR, and the TCRdb table lists in-frame clones only, not all of them. This table holds around 37,000 clones, 75% to 90% found once. CDR3 size: 13 residues. V was trimmed by 4 bases and J by 6 bases, leaving 12 bases between them. Germline lookup yields CDR1 LNHDA and CDR2 SQIVND (reference sequence). This TCR derives from a human patient who received an intestinal transplant, so some T cells may come from the graft donor. Sequencing used PBMCs, obtained roughly 1,000 days after transplant. This chain joins TRBV19 and TRBJ2-5; D may correspond to TRBD1 or TRBD2 (5 bases each). CDR3 nucleotide sequence: TGTGCCAGTAGTAAGAGGGGTTTCAAGACCCAGTACTTC. As protein: CASSKRGFKTQYF.